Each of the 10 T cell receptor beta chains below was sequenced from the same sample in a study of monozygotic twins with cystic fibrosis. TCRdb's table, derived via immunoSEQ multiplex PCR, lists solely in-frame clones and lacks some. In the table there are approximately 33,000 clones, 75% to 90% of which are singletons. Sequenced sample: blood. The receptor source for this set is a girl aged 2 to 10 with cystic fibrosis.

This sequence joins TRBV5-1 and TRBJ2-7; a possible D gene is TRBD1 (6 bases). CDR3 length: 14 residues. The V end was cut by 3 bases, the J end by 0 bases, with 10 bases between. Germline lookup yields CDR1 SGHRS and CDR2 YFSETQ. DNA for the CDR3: TGCGCCAGCAGCTCCCGGGACACCTCCTACGAGCAGTACTTC. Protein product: CASSSRDTSYEQYF.

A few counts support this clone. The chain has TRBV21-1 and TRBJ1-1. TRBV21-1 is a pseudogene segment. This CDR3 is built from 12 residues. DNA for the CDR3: TGTGCCAGCAGCAAAGTGCAGAGCGAAGCTTTCTTT. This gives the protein CASSKVQSEAFF.

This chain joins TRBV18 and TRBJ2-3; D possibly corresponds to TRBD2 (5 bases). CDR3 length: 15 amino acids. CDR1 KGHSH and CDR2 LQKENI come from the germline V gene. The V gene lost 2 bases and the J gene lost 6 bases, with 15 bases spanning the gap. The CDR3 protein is CASSPNPGLSDTQYF. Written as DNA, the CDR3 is TGTGCCAGCTCACCAAACCCCGGACTGTCTGATACGCAGTATTTT.

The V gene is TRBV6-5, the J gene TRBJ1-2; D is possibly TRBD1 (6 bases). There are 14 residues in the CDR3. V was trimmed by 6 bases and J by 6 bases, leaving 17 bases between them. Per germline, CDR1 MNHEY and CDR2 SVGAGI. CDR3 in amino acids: CASRSVGTRNGYTF. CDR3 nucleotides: TGTGCCAGCAGGAGCGTCGGGACAAGGAATGGCTACACCTTC.

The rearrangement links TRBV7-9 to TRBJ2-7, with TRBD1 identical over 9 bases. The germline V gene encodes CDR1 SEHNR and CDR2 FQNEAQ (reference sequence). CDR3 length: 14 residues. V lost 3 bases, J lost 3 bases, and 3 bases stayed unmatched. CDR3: CASSFTGGVYEQYF. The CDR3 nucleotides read TGTGCCAGCAGCTTTACAGGGGGCGTCTACGAGCAGTACTTC.

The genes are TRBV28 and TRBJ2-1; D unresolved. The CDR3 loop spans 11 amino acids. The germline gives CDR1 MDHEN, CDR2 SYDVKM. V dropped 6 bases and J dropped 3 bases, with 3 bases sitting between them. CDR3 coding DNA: TGTGCCAGCAGAAGCTACAATGAGCAGTTCTTC. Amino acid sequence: CASRSYNEQFF.

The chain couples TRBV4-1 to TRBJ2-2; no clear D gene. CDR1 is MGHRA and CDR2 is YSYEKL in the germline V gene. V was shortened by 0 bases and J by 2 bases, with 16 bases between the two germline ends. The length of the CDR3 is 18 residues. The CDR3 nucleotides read TGCGCCAGCAGCCAAGAAGGGTCAAGGGTCATAAACACCGGGGAGCTGTTTTTT. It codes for CASSQEGSRVINTGELFF.

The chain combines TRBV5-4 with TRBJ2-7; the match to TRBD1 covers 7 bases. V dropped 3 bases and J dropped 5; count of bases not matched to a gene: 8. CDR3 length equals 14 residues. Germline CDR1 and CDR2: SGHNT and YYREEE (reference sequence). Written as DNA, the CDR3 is TGTGCCAGCAGCTCGGGACAGTTTCGTGACGAGCAGTACTTC. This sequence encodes CASSSGQFRDEQYF. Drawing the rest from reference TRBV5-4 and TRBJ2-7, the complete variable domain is ETGVTQSPTHLIKTRGQQVTLRCSSQSGHNTVSWYQQALGQGPQFIFQYYREEENGRGNFPPRFSGLQFPNYSSELNVNALELDDSALYLCASSSGQFRDEQYFGPGTRLTVT.

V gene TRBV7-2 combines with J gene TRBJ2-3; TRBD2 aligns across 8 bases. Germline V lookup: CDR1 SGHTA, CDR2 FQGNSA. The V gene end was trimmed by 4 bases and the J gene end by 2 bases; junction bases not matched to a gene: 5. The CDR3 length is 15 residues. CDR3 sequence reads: CASSWVAGHTDTQYF. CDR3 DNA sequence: TGTGCCAGCAGCTGGGTAGCGGGGCACACAGATACGCAGTATTTT.

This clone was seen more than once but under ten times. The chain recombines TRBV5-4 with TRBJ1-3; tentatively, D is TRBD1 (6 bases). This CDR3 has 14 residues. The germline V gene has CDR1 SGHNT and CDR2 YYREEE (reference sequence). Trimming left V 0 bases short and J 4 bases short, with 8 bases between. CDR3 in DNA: TGTGCCAGCAGCTTGGCCCAGGGGGGAAACACCATATATTTT. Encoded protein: CASSLAQGGNTIYF.